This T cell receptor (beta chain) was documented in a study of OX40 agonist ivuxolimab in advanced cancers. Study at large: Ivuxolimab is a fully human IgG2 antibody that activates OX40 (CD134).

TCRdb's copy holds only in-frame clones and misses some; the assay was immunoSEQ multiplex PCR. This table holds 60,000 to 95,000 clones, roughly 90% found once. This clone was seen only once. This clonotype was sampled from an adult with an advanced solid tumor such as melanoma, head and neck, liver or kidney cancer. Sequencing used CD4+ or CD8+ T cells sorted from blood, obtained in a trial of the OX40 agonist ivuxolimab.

The CDR3 bases are TGCAGCGTGGGGACAGGGGGCGTCTACGAGCAGTACTTC. As protein: CSVGTGGVYEQYF. The rearrangement uses TRBV29-1 and TRBJ2-7; 12 bases align to TRBD1. From germline, CDR1 is SQVTM and CDR2 ANQGSEA. After removal of 6 bases from V and 3 bases from J, the junction contained 3 bases not matched to a gene. The CDR3 is 13 amino acids.